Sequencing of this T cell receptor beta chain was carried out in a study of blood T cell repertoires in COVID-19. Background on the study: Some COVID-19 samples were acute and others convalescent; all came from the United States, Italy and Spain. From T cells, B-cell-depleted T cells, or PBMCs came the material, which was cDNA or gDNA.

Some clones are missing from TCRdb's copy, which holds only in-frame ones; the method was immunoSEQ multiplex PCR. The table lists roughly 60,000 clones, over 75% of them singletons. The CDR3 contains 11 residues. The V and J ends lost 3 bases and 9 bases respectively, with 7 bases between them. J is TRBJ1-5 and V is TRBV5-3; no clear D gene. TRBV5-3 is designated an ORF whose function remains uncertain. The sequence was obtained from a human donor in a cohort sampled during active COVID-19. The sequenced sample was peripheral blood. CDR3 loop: CARSSVRPQHF. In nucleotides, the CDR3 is TGTGCCAGAAGCTCGGTACGGCCCCAGCATTTT.